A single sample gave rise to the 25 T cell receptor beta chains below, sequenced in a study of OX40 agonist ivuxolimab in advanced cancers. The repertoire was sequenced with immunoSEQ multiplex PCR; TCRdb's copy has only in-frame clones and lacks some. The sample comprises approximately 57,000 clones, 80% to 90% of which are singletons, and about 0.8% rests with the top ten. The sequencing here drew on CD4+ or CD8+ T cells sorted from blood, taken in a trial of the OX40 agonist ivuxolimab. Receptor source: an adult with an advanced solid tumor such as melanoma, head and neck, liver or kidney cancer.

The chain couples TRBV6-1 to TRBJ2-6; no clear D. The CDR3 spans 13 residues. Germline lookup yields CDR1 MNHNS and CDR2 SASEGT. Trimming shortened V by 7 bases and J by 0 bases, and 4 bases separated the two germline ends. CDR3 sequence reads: CASKDSGANVLTF. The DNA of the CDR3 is TGTGCCAGCAAGGACTCTGGGGCCAACGTCCTGACTTTC.

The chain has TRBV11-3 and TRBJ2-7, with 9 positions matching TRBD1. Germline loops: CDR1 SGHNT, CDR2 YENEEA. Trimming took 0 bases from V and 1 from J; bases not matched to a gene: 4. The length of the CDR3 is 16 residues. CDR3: CASSLDLGQGSYEQYF. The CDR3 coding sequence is TGTGCCAGCAGCTTAGATCTCGGACAGGGGTCCTACGAGCAGTACTTC.

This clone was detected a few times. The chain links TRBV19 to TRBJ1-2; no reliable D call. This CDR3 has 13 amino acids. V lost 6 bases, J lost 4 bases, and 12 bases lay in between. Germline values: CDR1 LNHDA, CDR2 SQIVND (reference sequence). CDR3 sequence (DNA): TGTGCCAGTAGCCCCCCCGCAATCTATGGCTACACCTTC. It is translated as CASSPPAIYGYTF. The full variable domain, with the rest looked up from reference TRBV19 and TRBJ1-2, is DGGITQSPKYLFRKEGQNVTLSCEQNLNHDAMYWYRQDPGQGLRLIYYSQIVNDFQKGDIAEGYSVSREKKESFPLTVTSAQKNPTAFYLCASSPPAIYGYTFGSGTRLTVV.

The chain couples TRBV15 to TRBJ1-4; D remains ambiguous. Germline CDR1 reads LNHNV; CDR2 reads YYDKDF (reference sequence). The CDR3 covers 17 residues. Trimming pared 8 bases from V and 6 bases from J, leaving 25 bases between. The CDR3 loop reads CATQDHLKTVAHEKLFF. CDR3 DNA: TGTGCCACCCAAGACCACCTTAAGACGGTGGCCCATGAAAAACTGTTTTTT.

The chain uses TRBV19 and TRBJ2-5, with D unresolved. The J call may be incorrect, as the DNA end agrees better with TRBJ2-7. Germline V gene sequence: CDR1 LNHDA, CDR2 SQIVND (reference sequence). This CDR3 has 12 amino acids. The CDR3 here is CASSINTYEQYF. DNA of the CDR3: TGTGCCAGTAGTATAAATACCTACGAGCAGTACTTC.

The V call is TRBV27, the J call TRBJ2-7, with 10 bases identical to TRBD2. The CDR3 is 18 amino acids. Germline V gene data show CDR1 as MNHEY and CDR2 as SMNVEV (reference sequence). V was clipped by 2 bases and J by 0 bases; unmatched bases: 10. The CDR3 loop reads CASSLGVAGGINSYEQYF. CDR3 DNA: TGTGCCAGCAGTTTAGGCGTAGCGGGGGGAATAAACTCCTACGAGCAGTACTTC.

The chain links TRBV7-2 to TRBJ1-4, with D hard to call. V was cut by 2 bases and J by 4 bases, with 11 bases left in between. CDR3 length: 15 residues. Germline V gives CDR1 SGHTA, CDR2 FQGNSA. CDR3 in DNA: TGTGCCAGCAGCTTACACGGGAACGATAATGAAAAACTGTTTTTT. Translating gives CASSLHGNDNEKLFF. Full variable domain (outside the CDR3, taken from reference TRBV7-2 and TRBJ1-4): GAGVSQSPSNKVTEKGKDVELRCDPISGHTALYWYRQSLGQGLEFLIYFQGNSAPDKSGLPSDRFSAERTGGSVSTLTIQRTQQEDSAVYLCASSLHGNDNEKLFFGSGTQLSVL.

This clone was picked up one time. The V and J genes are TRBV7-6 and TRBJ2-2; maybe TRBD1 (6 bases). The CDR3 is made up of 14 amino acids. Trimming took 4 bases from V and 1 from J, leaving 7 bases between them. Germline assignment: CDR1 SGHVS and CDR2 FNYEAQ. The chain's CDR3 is CASSSGQNTGELFF. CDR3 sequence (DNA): TGTGCCAGCAGCTCGGGACAGAACACCGGGGAGCTGTTTTTT.

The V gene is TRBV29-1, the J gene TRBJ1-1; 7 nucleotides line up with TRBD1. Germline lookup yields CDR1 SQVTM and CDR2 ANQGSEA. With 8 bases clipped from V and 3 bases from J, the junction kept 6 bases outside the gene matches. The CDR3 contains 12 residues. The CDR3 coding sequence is TGCAGCATTGGGACAGATCACACTGAAGCTTTCTTT. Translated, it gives CSIGTDHTEAFF.

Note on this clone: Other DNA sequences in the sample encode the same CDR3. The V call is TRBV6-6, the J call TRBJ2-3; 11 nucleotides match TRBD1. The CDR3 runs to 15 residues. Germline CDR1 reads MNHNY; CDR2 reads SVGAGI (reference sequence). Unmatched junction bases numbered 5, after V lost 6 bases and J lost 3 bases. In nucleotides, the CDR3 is TGTGCCAGCAGCCCTAGGGACAGGGGGACAGATACGCAGTATTTT. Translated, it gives CASSPRDRGTDTQYF.

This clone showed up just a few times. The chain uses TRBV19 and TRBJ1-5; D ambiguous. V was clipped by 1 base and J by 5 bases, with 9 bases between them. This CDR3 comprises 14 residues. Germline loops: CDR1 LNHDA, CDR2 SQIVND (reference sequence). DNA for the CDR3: TGTGCCAGTAGTATAGGCTTTGGGGATCAGCCCCAGCATTTT. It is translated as CASSIGFGDQPQHF.

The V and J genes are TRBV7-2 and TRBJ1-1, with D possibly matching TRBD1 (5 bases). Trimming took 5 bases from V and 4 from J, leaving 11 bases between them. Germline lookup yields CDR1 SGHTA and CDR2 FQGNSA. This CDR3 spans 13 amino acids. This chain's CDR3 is CASSLGGTTEAFF. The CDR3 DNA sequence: TGTGCCAGCAGCCTCGGGGGTACCACTGAAGCTTTCTTT.

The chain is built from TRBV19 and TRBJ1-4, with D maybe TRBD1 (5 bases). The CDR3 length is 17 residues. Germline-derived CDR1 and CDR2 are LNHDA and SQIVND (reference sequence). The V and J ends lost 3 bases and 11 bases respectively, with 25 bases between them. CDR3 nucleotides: TGTGCCAGTAGTATGGACACAGGCCTTACCAGGAGTAGGAAACTGTTTTTT. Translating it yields CASSMDTGLTRSRKLFF.

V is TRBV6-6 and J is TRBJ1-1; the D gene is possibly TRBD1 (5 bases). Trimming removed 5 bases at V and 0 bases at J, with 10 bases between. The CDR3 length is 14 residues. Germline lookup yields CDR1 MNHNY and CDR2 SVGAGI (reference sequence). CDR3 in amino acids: CASSPWDLNTEAFF. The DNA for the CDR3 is TGTGCCAGCAGTCCCTGGGACCTGAACACTGAAGCTTTCTTT.

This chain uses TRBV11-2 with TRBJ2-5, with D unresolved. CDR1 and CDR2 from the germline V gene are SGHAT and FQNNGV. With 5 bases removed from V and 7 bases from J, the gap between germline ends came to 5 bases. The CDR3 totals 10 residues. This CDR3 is CASSETTQYF. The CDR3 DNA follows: TGTGCCAGCAGCGAGACGACCCAGTACTTC.

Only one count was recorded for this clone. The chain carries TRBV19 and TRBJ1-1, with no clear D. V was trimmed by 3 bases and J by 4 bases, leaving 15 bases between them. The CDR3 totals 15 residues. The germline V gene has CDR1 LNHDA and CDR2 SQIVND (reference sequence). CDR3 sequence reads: CASSIYSGSGTEAFF. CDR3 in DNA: TGTGCCAGTAGTATTTATTCGGGGAGCGGCACTGAAGCTTTCTTT.

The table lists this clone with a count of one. The chain's CDR3 is CASSSPVTDTQYF. CDR3 nucleotide sequence: TGCGCCAGCAGCTCTCCAGTCACAGATACGCAGTATTTT. V usage is TRBV5-1 and J usage is TRBJ2-3; D gene ambiguous. CDR3 length equals 13 residues. Between the trimmed V and J ends, which lost 3 bases and 2 bases, there was a span of 7 bases. The germline gives CDR1 SGHRS, CDR2 YFSETQ.

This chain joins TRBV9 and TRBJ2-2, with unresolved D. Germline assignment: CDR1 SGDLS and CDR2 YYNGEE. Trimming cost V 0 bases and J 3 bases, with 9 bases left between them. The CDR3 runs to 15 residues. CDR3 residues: CASSVAQTYTGELFF. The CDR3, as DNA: TGTGCCAGCAGCGTAGCTCAGACTTACACCGGGGAGCTGTTTTTT. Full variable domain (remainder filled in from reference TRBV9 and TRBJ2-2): DSGVTQTPKHLITATGQRVTLRCSPRSGDLSVYWYQQSLDQGLQFLIQYYNGEERAKGNILERFSAQQFPDLHSELNLSSLELGDSALYFCASSVAQTYTGELFFGEGSRLTVL.

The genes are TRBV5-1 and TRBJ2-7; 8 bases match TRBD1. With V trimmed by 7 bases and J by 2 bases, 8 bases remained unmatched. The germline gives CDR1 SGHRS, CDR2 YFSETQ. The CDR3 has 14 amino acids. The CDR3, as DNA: TGCGCCAGCCACGCCCAACAGGGGGCCTACGAGCAGTACTTC. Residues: CASHAQQGAYEQYF.

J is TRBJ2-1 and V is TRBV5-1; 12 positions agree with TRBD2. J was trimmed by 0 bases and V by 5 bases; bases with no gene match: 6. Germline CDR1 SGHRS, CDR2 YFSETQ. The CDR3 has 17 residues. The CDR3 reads CASSFGLAGSSYNEQFF. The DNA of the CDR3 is TGCGCCAGCAGTTTTGGACTAGCGGGGAGCTCCTACAATGAGCAGTTCTTC.

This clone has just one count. In DNA, the CDR3 is TGTGCCAGCAGTTCTGGGGATCGGGGCACCCAGTACTTC. This translates into CASSSGDRGTQYF. J is TRBJ2-5 and V is TRBV28; TRBD1 or TRBD2 may be the D gene (5 bases each). This CDR3 has 13 amino acids. The germline V gene encodes CDR1 MDHEN and CDR2 SYDVKM. Trimming pared 4 bases from V and 8 bases from J, leaving 14 bases between.

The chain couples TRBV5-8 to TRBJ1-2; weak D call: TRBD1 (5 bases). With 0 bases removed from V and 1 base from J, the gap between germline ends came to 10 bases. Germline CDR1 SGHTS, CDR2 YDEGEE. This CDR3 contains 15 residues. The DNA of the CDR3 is TGTGCCAGCAGCTTGGTGGGGACGTTTAACTATGGCTACACCTTC. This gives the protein CASSLVGTFNYGYTF. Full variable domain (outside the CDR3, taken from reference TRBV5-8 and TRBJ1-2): EAGVTQSPTHLIKTRGQQATLRCSPISGHTSVYWYQQALGLGLQFLLWYDEGEERNRGNFPPRFSGRQFPNYSSELNVNALELEDSALYLCASSLVGTFNYGYTFGSGTRLTVV.

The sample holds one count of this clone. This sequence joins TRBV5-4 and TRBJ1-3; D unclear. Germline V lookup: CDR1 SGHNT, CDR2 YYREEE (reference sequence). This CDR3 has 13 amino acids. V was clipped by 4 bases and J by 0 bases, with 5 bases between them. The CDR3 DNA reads TGTGCCAGCAGCCTGTACTCTGGAAACACCATATATTTT. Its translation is CASSLYSGNTIYF.

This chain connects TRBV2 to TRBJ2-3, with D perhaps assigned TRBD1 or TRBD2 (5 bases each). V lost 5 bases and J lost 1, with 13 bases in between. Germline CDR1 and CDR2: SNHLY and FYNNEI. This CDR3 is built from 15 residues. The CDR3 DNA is TGTGCCAGCAGTCCGGGACGCGGTGGCACAGATACGCAGTATTTT. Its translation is CASSPGRGGTDTQYF.

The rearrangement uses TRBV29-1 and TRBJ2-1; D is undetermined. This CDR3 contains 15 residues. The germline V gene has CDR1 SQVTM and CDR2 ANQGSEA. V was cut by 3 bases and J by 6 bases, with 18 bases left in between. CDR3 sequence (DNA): TGCAGCGTTGACAGTTTAGGCCACGAAAGCAATGAGCAGTTCTTC. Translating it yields CSVDSLGHESNEQFF.